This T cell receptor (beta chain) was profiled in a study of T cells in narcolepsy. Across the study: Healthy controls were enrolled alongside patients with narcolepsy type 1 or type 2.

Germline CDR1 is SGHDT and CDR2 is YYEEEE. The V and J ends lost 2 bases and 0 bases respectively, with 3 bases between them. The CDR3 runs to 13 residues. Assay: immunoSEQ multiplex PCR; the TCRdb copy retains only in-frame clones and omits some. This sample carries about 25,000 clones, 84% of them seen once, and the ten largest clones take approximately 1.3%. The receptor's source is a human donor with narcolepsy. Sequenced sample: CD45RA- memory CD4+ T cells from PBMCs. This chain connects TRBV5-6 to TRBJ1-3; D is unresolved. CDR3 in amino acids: CASSFSSGNTIYF. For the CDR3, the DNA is TGTGCCAGCAGCTTTAGCTCTGGAAACACCATATATTTT.